This T cell receptor (beta chain) is drawn from a study of blood T cell repertoires in COVID-19. About the study: The United States, Italy and Spain supplied acute and convalescent COVID-19 samples. PBMCs, B-cell-depleted T cells, or T cells provided the cDNA or gDNA that made up the material.

The germline V gene has CDR1 SGHVS and CDR2 FQNEAQ. CDR3 size: 18 residues. Trimming at V came to 5 bases and at J to 4 bases, leaving 15 bases not matched to a gene. Source study methods: Reference gene primer amplification in the assay estimated nucleated cell counts. This table comes from immunoSEQ multiplex PCR, and its TCRdb copy is limited to in-frame clones, with some not included. The V and J calls and the clone size are those of that table, but D and trimming were determined from the DNA. The table shows tens of thousands of clones, with 60% to 80% occurring only once. The TCR comes from a man aged 55 to 69 with acute or convalescent COVID-19. This rearrangement joins TRBV7-8 to TRBJ2-5, with TRBD1 identical over 11 bases. The sample consisted of peripheral blood. CDR3 residues: CASSVSGTGGTKGETQYF. CDR3 DNA: TGTGCCAGCAGCGTCTCCGGGACAGGGGGAACTAAGGGAGAGACCCAGTACTTC. The whole variable domain, remainder taken from reference TRBV7-8 and TRBJ2-5, is GAGVSQSPRYKVAKRGQDVALRCDPISGHVSLFWYQQALGQGPEFLTYFQNEAQLDKSGLPSDRFFAERPEGSVSTLKIQRTQQEDSAVYLCASSVSGTGGTKGETQYFGPGTRLLVL.